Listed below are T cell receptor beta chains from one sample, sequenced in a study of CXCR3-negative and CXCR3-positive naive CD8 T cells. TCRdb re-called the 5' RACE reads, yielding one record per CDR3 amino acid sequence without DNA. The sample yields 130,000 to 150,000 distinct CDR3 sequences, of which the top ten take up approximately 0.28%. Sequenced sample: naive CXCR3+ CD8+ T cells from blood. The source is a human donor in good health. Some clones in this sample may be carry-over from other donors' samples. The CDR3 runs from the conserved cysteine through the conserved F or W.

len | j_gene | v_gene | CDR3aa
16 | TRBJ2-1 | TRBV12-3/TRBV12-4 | CASGPFPGQVHDEQFF
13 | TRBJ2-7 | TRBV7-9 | CASSLEDVYEQYF
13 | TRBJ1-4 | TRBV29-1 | CSVGEGFNEKLFF
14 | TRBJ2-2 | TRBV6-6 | CASTQVAPTGELFF
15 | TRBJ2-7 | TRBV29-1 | CSVEDGSGGSYEQYF
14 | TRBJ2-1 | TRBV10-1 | CASSEFKWSHEQFF
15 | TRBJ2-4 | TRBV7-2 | CASSLGLAGVNIQYF
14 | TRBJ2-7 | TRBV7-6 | CASSPGLFSYEQYF
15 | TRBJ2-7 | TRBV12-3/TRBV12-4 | CASSQTERGSYEQYF
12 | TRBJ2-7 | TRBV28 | CASISGAYEQYF
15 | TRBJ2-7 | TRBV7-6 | CASSLAEGPPYEQYF
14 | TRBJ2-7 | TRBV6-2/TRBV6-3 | CASSHSGLVYEQYF
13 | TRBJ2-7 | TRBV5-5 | CASSLNRGLEQYF
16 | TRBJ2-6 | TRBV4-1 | CASSQDPGAGANVLTF
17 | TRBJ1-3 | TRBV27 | CASSPYWDRGSGNTIYF
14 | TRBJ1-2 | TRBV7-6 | CASTPEGTNYGYTF
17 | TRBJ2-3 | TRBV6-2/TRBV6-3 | CASSPGQATSREDTQYF
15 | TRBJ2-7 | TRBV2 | CASSEAGDIPYEQYF
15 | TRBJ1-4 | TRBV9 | CASSVRGQSNEKLFF
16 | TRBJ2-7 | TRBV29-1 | CGVEVGTGYSRGEQYF
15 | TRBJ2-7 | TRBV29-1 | CSVESGTQPPYEQYF
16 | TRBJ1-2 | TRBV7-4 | CASSYPPDRAGYGYTF
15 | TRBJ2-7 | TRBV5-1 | CASSLEVAGAYEQYF
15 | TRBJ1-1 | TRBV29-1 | CSVEGEGWKNTEAFF
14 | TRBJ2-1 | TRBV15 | CATSRATGPNEQFF